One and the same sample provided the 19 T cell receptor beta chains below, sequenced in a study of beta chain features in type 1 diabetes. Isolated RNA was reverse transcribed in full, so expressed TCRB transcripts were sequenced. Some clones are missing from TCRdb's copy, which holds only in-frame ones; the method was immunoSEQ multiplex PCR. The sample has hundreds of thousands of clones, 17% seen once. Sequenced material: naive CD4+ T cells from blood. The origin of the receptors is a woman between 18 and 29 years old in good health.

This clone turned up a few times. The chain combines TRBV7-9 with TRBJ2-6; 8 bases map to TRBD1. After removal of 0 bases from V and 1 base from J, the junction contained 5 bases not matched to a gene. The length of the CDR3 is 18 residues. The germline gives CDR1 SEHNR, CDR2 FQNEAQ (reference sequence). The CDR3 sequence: CASSLAGQDFSGANVLTF. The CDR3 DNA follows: TGTGCCAGCAGCTTAGCGGGACAGGACTTTTCTGGGGCCAACGTCCTGACTTTC.

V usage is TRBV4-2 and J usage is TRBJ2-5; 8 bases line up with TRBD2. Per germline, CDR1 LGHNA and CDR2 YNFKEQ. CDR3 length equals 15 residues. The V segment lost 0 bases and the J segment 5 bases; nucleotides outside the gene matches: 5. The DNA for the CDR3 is TGTGCCAGCAGCCAAGATCGACTAGCGAGGGAGACCCAGTACTTC. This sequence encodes CASSQDRLARETQYF.

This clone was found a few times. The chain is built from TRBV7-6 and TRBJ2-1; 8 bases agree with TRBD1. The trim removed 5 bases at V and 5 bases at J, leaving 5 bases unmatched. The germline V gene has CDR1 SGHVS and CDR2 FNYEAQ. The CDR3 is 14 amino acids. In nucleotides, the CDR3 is TGTGCCAGCAGCCGACAGGGGAGCCACAATGAGCAGTTCTTC. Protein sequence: CASSRQGSHNEQFF.

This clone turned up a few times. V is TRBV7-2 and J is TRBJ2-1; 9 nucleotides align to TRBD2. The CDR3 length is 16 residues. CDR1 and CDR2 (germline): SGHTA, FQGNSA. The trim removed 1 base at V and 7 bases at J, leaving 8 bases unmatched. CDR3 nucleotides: TGTGCCAGCAGCTTAGTCCGACTGGCGGGAGGGAATGAGCAGTTCTTC. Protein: CASSLVRLAGGNEQFF.

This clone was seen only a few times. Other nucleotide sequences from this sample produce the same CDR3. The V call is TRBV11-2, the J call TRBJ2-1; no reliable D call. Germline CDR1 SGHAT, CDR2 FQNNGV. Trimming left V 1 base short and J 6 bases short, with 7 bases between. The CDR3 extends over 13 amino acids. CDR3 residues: CASSLGLPNEQFF. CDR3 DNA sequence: TGTGCCAGCAGCTTAGGGTTGCCCAATGAGCAGTTCTTC. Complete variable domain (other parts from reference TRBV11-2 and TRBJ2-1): EAGVAQSPRYKIIEKRQSVAFWCNPISGHATLYWYQQILGQGPKLLIQFQNNGVVDDSQLPKDRFSAERLKGVDSTLKIQPAKLEDSAVYLCASSLGLPNEQFFGPGTRLTVL.

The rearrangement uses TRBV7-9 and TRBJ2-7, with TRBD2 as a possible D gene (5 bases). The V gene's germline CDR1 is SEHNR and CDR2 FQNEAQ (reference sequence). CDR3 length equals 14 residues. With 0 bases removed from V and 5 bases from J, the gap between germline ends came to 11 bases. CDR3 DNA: TGTGCCAGCAGCTTAGCTGAGCGGTTTAACGAGCAGTACTTC. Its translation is CASSLAERFNEQYF.

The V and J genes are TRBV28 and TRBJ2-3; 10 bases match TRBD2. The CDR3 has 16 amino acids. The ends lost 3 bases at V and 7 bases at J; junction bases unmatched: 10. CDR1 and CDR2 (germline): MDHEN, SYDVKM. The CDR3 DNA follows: TGTGCCAGCAGTTTCCGCGTGCTAGCGGGAGTACATACGCAGTATTTT. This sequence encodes CASSFRVLAGVHTQYF.

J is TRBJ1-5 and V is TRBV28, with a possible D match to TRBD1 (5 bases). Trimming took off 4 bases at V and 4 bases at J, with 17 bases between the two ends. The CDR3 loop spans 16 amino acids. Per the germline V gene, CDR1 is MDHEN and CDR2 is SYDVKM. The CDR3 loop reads CASSSPPSRGNQPQHF. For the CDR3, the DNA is TGTGCCAGCAGTTCCCCCCCGAGTAGGGGAAATCAGCCCCAGCATTTT.

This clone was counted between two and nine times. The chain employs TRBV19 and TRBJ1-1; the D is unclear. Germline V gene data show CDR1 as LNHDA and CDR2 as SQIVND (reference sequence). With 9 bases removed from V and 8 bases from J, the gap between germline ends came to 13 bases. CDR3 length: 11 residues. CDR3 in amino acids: CASNLYEEAFF. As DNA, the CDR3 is TGTGCCAGCAACCTTTACGAGGAAGCTTTCTTT. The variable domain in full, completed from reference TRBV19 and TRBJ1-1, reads DGGITQSPKYLFRKEGQNVTLSCEQNLNHDAMYWYRQDPGQGLRLIYYSQIVNDFQKGDIAEGYSVSREKKESFPLTVTSAQKNPTAFYLCASNLYEEAFFGQGTRLTVV.

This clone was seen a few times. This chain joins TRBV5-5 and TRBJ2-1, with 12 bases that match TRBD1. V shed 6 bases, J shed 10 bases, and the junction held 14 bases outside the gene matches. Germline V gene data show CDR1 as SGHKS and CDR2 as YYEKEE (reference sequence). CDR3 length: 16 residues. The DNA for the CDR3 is TGTGCCAGCACCGATATGCCGGGACAGGGGGCTCGGGAGCAGTTCTTC. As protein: CASTDMPGQGAREQFF.

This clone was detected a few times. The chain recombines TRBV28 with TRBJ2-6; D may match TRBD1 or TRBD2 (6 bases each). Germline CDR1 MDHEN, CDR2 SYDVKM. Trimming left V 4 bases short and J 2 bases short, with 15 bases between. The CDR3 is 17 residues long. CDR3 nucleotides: TGTGCCAGCAGTTATAAGCCAGGGGAGGCTGGGGCCAACGTCCTGACTTTC. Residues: CASSYKPGEAGANVLTF.

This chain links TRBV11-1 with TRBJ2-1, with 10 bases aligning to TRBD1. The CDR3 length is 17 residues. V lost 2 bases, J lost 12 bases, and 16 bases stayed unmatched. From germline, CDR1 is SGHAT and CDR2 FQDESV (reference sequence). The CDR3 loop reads CASSLLFPGQGLIVQFF. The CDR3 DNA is TGTGCCAGCAGCTTACTCTTCCCGGGACAGGGGTTAATTGTGCAGTTCTTC.

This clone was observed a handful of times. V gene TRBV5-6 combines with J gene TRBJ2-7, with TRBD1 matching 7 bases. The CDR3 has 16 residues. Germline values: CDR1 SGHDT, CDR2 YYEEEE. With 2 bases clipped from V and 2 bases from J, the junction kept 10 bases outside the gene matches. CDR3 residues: CASSFIAGGLTYEQYF. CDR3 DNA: TGTGCCAGCAGCTTTATCGCAGGGGGTTTAACCTACGAGCAGTACTTC.

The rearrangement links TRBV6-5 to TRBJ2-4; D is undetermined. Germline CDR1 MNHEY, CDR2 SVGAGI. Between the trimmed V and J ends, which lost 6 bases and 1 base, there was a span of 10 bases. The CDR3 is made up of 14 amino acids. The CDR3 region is CASSLLGAKNIQYF. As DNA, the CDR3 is TGTGCCAGCAGCTTATTAGGGGCCAAAAACATTCAGTACTTC.

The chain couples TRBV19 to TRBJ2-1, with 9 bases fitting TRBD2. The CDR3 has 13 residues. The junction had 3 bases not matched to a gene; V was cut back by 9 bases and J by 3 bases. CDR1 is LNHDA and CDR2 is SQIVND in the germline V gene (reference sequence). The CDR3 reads CASRLADYNEQFF. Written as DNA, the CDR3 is TGTGCCAGCCGACTAGCGGACTACAATGAGCAGTTCTTC.

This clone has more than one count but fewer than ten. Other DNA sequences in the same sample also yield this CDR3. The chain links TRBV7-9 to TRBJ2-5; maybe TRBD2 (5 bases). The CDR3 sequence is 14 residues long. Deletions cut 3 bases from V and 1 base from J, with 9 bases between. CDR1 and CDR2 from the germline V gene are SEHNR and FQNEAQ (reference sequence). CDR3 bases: TGTGCCAGCAGCTTTGCAGGAGGCCAAGAGACCCAGTACTTC. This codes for CASSFAGGQETQYF. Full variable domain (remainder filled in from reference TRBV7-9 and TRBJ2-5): DTGVSQNPRHKITKRGQNVTFRCDPISEHNRLYWYRQTLGQGPEFLTYFQNEAQLEKSRLLSDRFSAERPKGSFSTLEIQRTEQGDSAMYLCASSFAGGQETQYFGPGTRLLVL.

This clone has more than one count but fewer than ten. CDR3 sequence (DNA): TGTGCCAGCAGTGAAGAGGCGATTTATACGCAGTATTTT. This sequence encodes CASSEEAIYTQYF. The chain has TRBV6-1 and TRBJ2-3; D unresolved. V lost 1 base and J lost 7, with 9 bases in between. This CDR3 is 13 amino acids long. CDR1 is MNHNS and CDR2 is SASEGT in the germline V gene.

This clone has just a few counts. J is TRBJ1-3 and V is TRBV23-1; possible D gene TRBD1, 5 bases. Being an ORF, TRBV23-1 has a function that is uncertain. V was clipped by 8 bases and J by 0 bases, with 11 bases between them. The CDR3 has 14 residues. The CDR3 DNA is TGCGCCAGCGGGGAGACAGACTCTGGAAACACCATATATTTT. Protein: CASGETDSGNTIYF.

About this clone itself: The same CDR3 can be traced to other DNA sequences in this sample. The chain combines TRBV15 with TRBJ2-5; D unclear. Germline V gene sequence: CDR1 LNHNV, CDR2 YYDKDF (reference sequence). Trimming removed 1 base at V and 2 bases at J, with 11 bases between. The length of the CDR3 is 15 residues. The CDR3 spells CATSRVYREQETQYF. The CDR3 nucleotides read TGTGCCACCAGCAGAGTATATAGGGAACAAGAGACCCAGTACTTC.